These T cell receptor beta chains were read from a single sample in a study of molecular identifiers for immune sequencing clone quantification. TCRdb recomputed calls from the PCR reads with MiXCR, one row per CDR3 protein. The sample has more than 450,000 distinct CDR3 sequences, around 25% seen once. Sequencing input: naive CD8+ T cells from blood, with Jurkat cell RNA spiked in. Every receptor here comes from a human donor in good health. Some libraries in this study had Jurkat cell RNA spiked in. CDR3s include the opening cysteine and the closing phenylalanine or tryptophan. The D gene is left open where the match is weak. Size values are once, few and many counts, or a class for expanded clones, and some rows have none.

size	D	V	J	CDR3	DNA
many	TRBD2	TRBV4-3	TRBJ2-7	CASSQDREAAYEQYF	TGCGCCAGCAGCCAAGATCGGGAGGCGGCCTACGAGCAGTACTTC
few	TRBD1	TRBV9	TRBJ1-4	CASSTSGTGAEKLFF	TGTGCCAGCAGCACCTCCGGGACAGGGGCAGAAAAACTGTTTTTT
many	.	TRBV10-3	TRBJ2-3	CAISDQRNPSTDTQYF	TGTGCCATCAGTGATCAGAGGAACCCTAGCACAGATACGCAGTATTTT
.	.	TRBV5-1	TRBJ2-6	CASSPDFTGANVLTF	TGCGCCAGCAGCCCGGACTTTACCGGGGCCAACGTCCTGACTTTC
many	.	TRBV6-1	TRBJ1-1	CASSLVWSVNTEAFF	TGTGCCAGCAGCCTGGTATGGTCCGTGAACACTGAAGCTTTCTTT
few	TRBD1	TRBV2	TRBJ2-7	CASSDPGQGLYEQYF	TGTGCCAGCAGTGATCCGGGACAGGGCTTGTACGAGCAGTACTTC
many	.	TRBV6-2/TRBV6-3	TRBJ1-5	CASSPSNSNQPQHF	TGTGCCAGTTCTCCGTCAAACAGCAATCAGCCCCAGCATTTT
few	.	TRBV3-1	TRBJ2-7	CASSQGGDEQYF	TGTGCCAGCAGCCAAGGAGGGGACGAGCAGTACTTC
.	.	TRBV7-2	TRBJ1-4	CASSLVAGTNEKLFF	TGTGCCAGCAGCTTAGTGGCAGGGACTAATGAAAAACTGTTTTTT
.	.	TRBV6-5	TRBJ1-1	CASSYSAAGGTEAFF	TGTGCCAGCAGTTACTCCGCCGCGGGGGGCACTGAAGCTTTCTTT
.	TRBD2	TRBV18	TRBJ2-3	CASSLAGFVDTQYF	TGTGCCAGCTCACTAGCGGGATTTGTAGATACGCAGTATTTT
few	.	TRBV11-1	TRBJ2-5	CASSLDEEQGEETQYF	TGTGCCAGCAGCTTAGATGAAGAGCAGGGAGAAGAGACCCAGTACTTC
many	.	TRBV7-8	TRBJ2-4	CASSLVQGGYIQYF	TGTGCCAGCAGCTTAGTACAGGGCGGGTACATTCAGTACTTC
many	TRBD2	TRBV6-2/TRBV6-3	TRBJ2-3	CASRIYRLADTQYF	TGTGCCAGCAGGATTTACAGACTAGCTGATACGCAGTATTTT
.	TRBD2	TRBV20-1	TRBJ2-7	CSARTPGLAGVREQYF	TGCAGTGCTAGAACGCCGGGACTAGCGGGAGTGCGCGAGCAGTACTTC
.	TRBD1	TRBV11-2	TRBJ2-2	CASSVRGTGVVAGELFF	TGTGCCAGCAGCGTCCGAGGGACAGGGGTTGTGGCCGGGGAGCTGTTTTTT
.	.	TRBV2	TRBJ2-7	CASLRGGGSHEQYF	TGTGCCAGCCTTAGAGGAGGGGGCTCCCACGAGCAGTACTTC
many	TRBD2	TRBV30	TRBJ2-1	CAWSVSGGFEQFF	TGTGCCTGGAGTGTTAGCGGGGGCTTTGAGCAGTTCTTC
.	.	TRBV28	TRBJ1-2	CASENRENYGYSF	TGTGCCAGCGAAAACAGAGAGAACTATGGCTACTCCTTC
.	TRBD2	TRBV12-3/TRBV12-4	TRBJ2-3	CASSSQSGVTADTQYF	TGTGCCAGCAGTTCCCAAAGCGGGGTCACCGCAGATACGCAGTATTTT
few	.	TRBV19	TRBJ1-1	CASSTGRMNTEAFF	TGTGCCAGTAGTACCGGACGGATGAACACTGAAGCTTTCTTT
many	.	TRBV9	TRBJ2-5	CASSVRGTPGGETQYF	TGTGCCAGCAGCGTTCGAGGGACCCCAGGTGGAGAGACCCAGTACTTC
.	.	TRBV12-3/TRBV12-4	TRBJ2-4	CASSFGGSGNIQYF	TGTGCCAGCAGTTTCGGGGGTTCGGGAAACATTCAGTACTTC
many	.	TRBV12-3/TRBV12-4	TRBJ1-1	CASSPPVGTEAFF	TGTGCCAGCAGTCCCCCGGTGGGCACTGAAGCTTTCTTT
few	.	TRBV2	TRBJ1-2	CASSDWPTYGYTF	TGTGCCAGCAGTGACTGGCCGACCTATGGCTACACCTTC
many	.	TRBV6-5	TRBJ2-1	CASSSSNEQFF	TGTGCCAGCAGTTCCAGCAATGAGCAGTTCTTC
few	.	TRBV28	TRBJ1-6	CASRPRTASSYNSPLHF	TGTGCCAGCAGACCTCGGACGGCCAGCTCCTATAATTCACCCCTCCACTTT
.	TRBD1	TRBV18	TRBJ2-7	CASSDPGTESYEQYF	TGTGCCAGCTCAGACCCCGGGACAGAGAGCTACGAGCAGTACTTC
many	.	TRBV29-1	TRBJ1-4	CSVEFGNEKLFF	TGCAGCGTTGAATTCGGGAATGAAAAACTGTTTTTT
.	TRBD2	TRBV6-5	TRBJ2-2	CASSLGEGTGELFF	TGTGCCAGCAGTCTAGGGGAGGGCACCGGGGAGCTGTTTTTT
.	.	TRBV5-5	TRBJ2-7	CASSEDGQPTYEQYF	TGTGCCAGCAGCGAGGATGGACAGCCAACCTACGAGCAGTACTTC
few	TRBD1	TRBV27	TRBJ2-5	CASSFTWDRGQETQYF	TGTGCCAGCAGTTTTACTTGGGACAGGGGGCAAGAGACCCAGTACTTC
.	.	TRBV19	TRBJ2-2	CASSIDLTSHTGELFF	TGTGCCAGTAGTATAGATCTTACTAGCCACACCGGGGAGCTGTTTTTT
many	.	TRBV5-6	TRBJ1-1	CASSWGRGTEAFF	TGTGCCAGCAGCTGGGGGCGAGGGACTGAAGCTTTCTTT
.	.	TRBV7-6	TRBJ2-1	CANSLLESSYNEQFF	TGTGCCAACAGCTTATTAGAAAGCTCCTACAATGAGCAGTTCTTC
.	TRBD2	TRBV6-5	TRBJ2-7	CASSYSSGRPYEQYF	TGTGCCAGCAGTTACTCCAGCGGGAGGCCCTACGAGCAGTACTTC
few	TRBD1	TRBV7-9	TRBJ1-3	CASSSNAGTASGNTIYF	TGTGCCAGCAGCTCAAACGCCGGGACAGCCTCTGGAAACACCATATATTTT